This T cell receptor beta chain was sequenced in a study of blood T cells in healthy people across ages (dated by TCRdb to the mid-2010s). The study in broad terms: In model experiments, roughly one uniquely barcoded TCR beta cDNA molecule per two T cells was captured by template switching. Age-related changes in TCR beta repertoire diversity were measured in the study by deep sequencing normalized with unique cDNA molecular identifiers. The donors were split into four age groups: young (average around 16 years), middle-aged (about 40), aged (over 55) and long-lived (about 82). To avoid experimental bias, donors of different ages were randomly spread across the sequencing lanes. The study analyzed two additional independent replicas of 1 million unique cDNA reads from the same blood draw for two donors, one aged 18 to 29 and one aged 80 or older. General study outcomes and caveats: Compared with the aged group, the long-lived group had more naive CD4+ T cells, fewer expanded clones and increased TCR diversity, suggesting age selection. Because the CMV infection status of the donors was unknown, age-related changes in expanded clonotypes may potentially have been confounded. Observed TCR beta diversity correlated strongly with the percentage of naive T cells measured by flow cytometry. Observed TCR beta diversity per million T cells fell roughly linearly with age, and a significant reduction was already apparent by age approximately 40. Because profiling used bulk unsorted PBMCs, naive and antigen-experienced compartments could not be compared conclusively. Estimates of total diversity based on one million sequenced T cells were considered lower bounds and underestimates.

In the case of this clonotype: Its target antigen remains unknown. No per-base quality is available; no much larger clone lies one base away.

A distance of 17 bases separates the germline ends of V and J, which lose 2 bases and 4 bases respectively. The CDR3 goes from the cysteine to the phenylalanine over 16 residues. Only the CDR3 region is kept as DNA, spanning 48 bases read in frame from base 1. CDR1 and CDR2, per the germline V gene (reference sequence), are SEHNR and FQNEAQ. Systemically healthy Caucasian individuals from Russia, approximately 39 in total and aged about 6 to 100 years, were included as donors. Each donor gave ten milliliters of peripheral blood, drawn into EDTA-treated Vacutainer tubes. Ficoll-Paque density-gradient centrifugation was used to isolate PBMCs, with at least 6 million per sample. Trizol reagent was used to extract total RNA from the PBMCs, yielding at least 5 micrograms per sample. The percentages of naive CD45RAhigh/CD27high T cells were determined by flow cytometry on a PBMC aliquot from every donor.

The library came from 5' RACE. The sequencing machine was an Illumina HiSeq 2500. A second PCR of about 6 to 11 cycles was performed with a sample-barcoded 5' primer and a J-beta primer mix. Each TCR beta cDNA molecule received a unique molecular identifier from a template-switch 5' adaptor carrying 12 random nucleotides. At least 2.5 million CDR3-containing paired-end reads were obtained from each sample. First-strand cDNA synthesis was performed from all RNA using the Mint cDNA synthesis kit, with priming by a TRBC-specific oligonucleotide. All cDNA was treated with uracil-DNA glycosylase and then went through a first 18-cycle PCR with the universal primers M1SS and BC2_uni_R. In the authors' own workflow: Normalization of each sample was performed by random selection of 1 million high-quality reads, each carrying a distinct molecular identifier. Instead of being binned into consensus sequences, reads that shared molecular identifiers were thrown out. CDR3 identification, clonotype clustering and error correction used MiTCR with a Q25 quality threshold and the strictest error-elimination algorithm. A nonparametric unseen species model using Euler transformation provided a lower-bound estimate of total TCR beta diversity. TCRdb passed the public sequencing reads through fastp at Q25 and MiXCR, retaining productive beta sequences. Each entry is one CDR3 protein sequence, shown with its most common DNA and genes. It is TCRdb's table, rather than the study itself, that gives the V and J calls and clone size. In this sample the table shows roughly 1,500,000 distinct CDR3 sequences, almost 35% of which occur a single time. The ten largest clones add up to 10% to 12% of the sample.

This receptor was taken from a woman in her 30s in good health. Sequenced sample: blood. The sequence links TRBV7-9 to TRBJ1-1; a tentative D match to TRBD1 spans 5 bases. In nucleotide form, the sequence is TGTGCCAGCAGCTTAATGGGGCGGGGCGTTACCACTGAAGCTTTCTTT. It translates to CASSLMGRGVTTEAFF.